These T cell receptor beta chains were read from a single sample in a study of blood T cell repertoires in COVID-19. This table comes from immunoSEQ multiplex PCR, and its TCRdb copy is limited to in-frame clones, with some not included. The data show around 300,000 clones, with around 86% seen just once and 0.94% held by the top ten. The sequenced material came from peripheral blood. All receptors derive from a woman in her 40s who had recovered from COVID-19. The CDR3 runs from the conserved cysteine through the conserved F or W. D genes are given only for firm matches. Expanded clones get a size class; other rows say once, few or many, or leave the size out.

J | size | V | length | D | DNA | CDR3
TRBJ2-1 | . | TRBV30 | 20 | TRBD2 | TGTGCCTGGATAAGAGGAAAACTAGCGGGAGACGTACGGTCCTACAATGAGCAGTTCTTC | CAWIRGKLAGDVRSYNEQFF
TRBJ2-7 | . | TRBV23-1 | 15 | . | TGCGCCAGCAATTCCCGGGCAGGGCCATTCTACGAGCAGTACTTC | CASNSRAGPFYEQYF
TRBJ1-5 | . | TRBV27 | 12 | TRBD1 | TGTGCCAGCAGTTTACAGGGGGGGCCCCAGCATTTT | CASSLQGGPQHF
TRBJ1-5 | . | TRBV19 | 15 | TRBD1 | TGTGCCAGTAGTATCGGGACAGTTGGGAATCAGCCCCAGCATTTT | CASSIGTVGNQPQHF
TRBJ1-5 | . | TRBV5-5 | 14 | TRBD1 | TGTGCCAGCAGCCTAGGACAGGGGGCTCAGCCCCAGCATTTT | CASSLGQGAQPQHF
TRBJ2-7 | . | TRBV3-1/TRBV3-2 | 12 | . | TGTGCCAGCAGTCCTAGCCCCTACGAGCAGTACTTC | CASSPSPYEQYF
TRBJ2-3 | . | TRBV18 | 13 | TRBD1 | TGTGCCAGCTCACCACCGGGACAGGGGGCGCAGTATTTT | CASSPPGQGAQYF
TRBJ2-3 | . | TRBV5-8 | 15 | TRBD2 | TGTGCCAGCAGCTTGGGGGCTAGCGGGAGAAATACGCAGTATTTT | CASSLGASGRNTQYF
TRBJ1-6 | . | TRBV2 | 12 | . | TGTGCCAGCAGTCACGTCGGGTCACCCCTCCACTTT | CASSHVGSPLHF
TRBJ2-3 | . | TRBV28 | 17 | . | TGTGCCAGCAGAGGGGTGTTGGGGGGAGGACCCACAGATACGCAGTATTTT | CASRGVLGGGPTDTQYF
TRBJ2-1 | . | TRBV2 | 15 | . | TGTGCCAGCAGTGATTCTGGCGGCTTCTACAATGAGCAGTTCTTC | CASSDSGGFYNEQFF
TRBJ2-7 | . | TRBV11-2 | 16 | TRBD2 | TGTGCCAGCAGCCCACGAGGCGGGAGTTACCATGGCGAGCAGTACTTC | CASSPRGGSYHGEQYF
TRBJ2-5 | . | TRBV9 | 14 | TRBD1 | TGTGCCAGCAGCGCAAGGACAGGGCTAGAGACCCAGTACTTC | CASSARTGLETQYF
TRBJ1-5 | . | TRBV28 | 14 | . | TGTGCCAGCAGTTTACAGATAAGCAATCAGCCCCAGCATTTT | CASSLQISNQPQHF
TRBJ2-3 | . | TRBV4-2 | 15 | TRBD2 | TGTGCCAGCAGCCAAGGACTAGCGGGAGTAGATACGCAGTATTTT | CASSQGLAGVDTQYF
TRBJ2-3 | . | TRBV3-1/TRBV3-2 | 13 | . | TGTGCCAGCCGTCCCCGGGGGACAGATACGCAGTATTTT | CASRPRGTDTQYF
TRBJ2-7 | . | TRBV28 | 11 | . | TGTGCCAGCGAAAGCGGCTACGAGCAGTACTTC | CASESGYEQYF
TRBJ2-7 | . | TRBV20-1 | 11 | TRBD2 | TGCAGTGTGGCGGGGGGCTACGAGCAGTACTTC | CSVAGGYEQYF
TRBJ2-3 | . | TRBV7-2 | 16 | . | TGTGCCAGCAGCATAAACAGCTTCCTTAGCACAGATACGCAGTATTTT | CASSINSFLSTDTQYF
TRBJ2-7 | . | TRBV7-9 | 14 | . | TGTGCCAGCAGCCCCCGACAGAAGACCTACGAGCAGTACTTC | CASSPRQKTYEQYF
TRBJ1-1 | . | TRBV9 | 15 | TRBD1 | TGTGCCAGCAGCGCGACAGGGGGTCCTTACACTGAAGCTTTCTTT | CASSATGGPYTEAFF
TRBJ2-7 | . | TRBV6-5 | 15 | . | TGTGCCAGCAGTTACTCAACCGGGTTTGCCTACGAGCAGTACTTC | CASSYSTGFAYEQYF
TRBJ2-3 | . | TRBV29-1 | 17 | . | TGCAGCGTTGAAGTACGCGGGCAGCGCCTTCGCCAAGATACGCAGTATTTT | CSVEVRGQRLRQDTQYF
TRBJ2-7 | . | TRBV18 | 15 | . | TGTGCCAGCTCACCACCCGAACACCTTACCTACGAGCAGTACTTC | CASSPPEHLTYEQYF
TRBJ1-4 | once | TRBV5-1 | 14 | . | TGCGCCAGCAGCTTGGAGGGGTGGGGTGAAAAACTGTTTTTT | CASSLEGWGEKLFF
TRBJ2-7 | . | TRBV6-5 | 11 | TRBD1 | TGTGCCAGCAGGAGACAGGGGGAGCAGTACTTC | CASRRQGEQYF
TRBJ2-1 | . | TRBV4-2 | 16 | . | TGTGCCAGCAGCCAATTTCCCGGGAGCTCCTACAATGAGCAGTTCTTC | CASSQFPGSSYNEQFF
TRBJ2-1 | . | TRBV11-3 | 17 | TRBD1 | TGTGCCAGCAGCTCAAGTCCGGGACAGAGCTCCTACAATGAGCAGTTCTTC | CASSSSPGQSSYNEQFF
TRBJ2-1 | . | TRBV5-1 | 15 | TRBD2 | TGCGCCAGCAGCTTGGCCCTAGCGGGTTACAATGAGCAGTTCTTC | CASSLALAGYNEQFF
TRBJ2-5 | . | TRBV3-1/TRBV3-2 | 16 | TRBD2 | TGTGCCAGCAGCCAAGATCTCGGCGGCGGGGGGGAGACCCAGTACTTC | CASSQDLGGGGETQYF
TRBJ2-2 | . | TRBV29-1 | 14 | . | TGCAGCGTTGCTCTTCCATCGGGGTCCGGGGAGCTGTTTTTT | CSVALPSGSGELFF
TRBJ1-6 | once | TRBV2 | 16 | TRBD1 | TGTGCCAGCACCTCGGACAGGGGGCTTTATAATTCACCCCTCCACTTT | CASTSDRGLYNSPLHF
TRBJ2-7 | . | TRBV5-1 | 17 | TRBD1 | TGCGCCAGCAGCTTCCTCCAGACAGGGGGCTACCCTCATGAGCAGTACTTC | CASSFLQTGGYPHEQYF
TRBJ1-1 | . | TRBV12-3/TRBV12-4 | 13 | TRBD1 | TGTGCCAGCAGTCCTCCGGGACAGGGAAAAGCTTTCTTT | CASSPPGQGKAFF
TRBJ1-2 | . | TRBV27 | 15 | . | TGTGCCAGCAGCCGAGGGGCTCCCCGGGACTATGGCTATACCTTC | CASSRGAPRDYGYTF
TRBJ2-5 | . | TRBV29-1 | 12 | . | TGCAGCGGAACGGGGTTGAGGGAGACCCAGTACTTC | CSGTGLRETQYF
TRBJ1-5 | . | TRBV19 | 14 | TRBD1 | TGTGCCAGTAGTTTCACAGGGGCGAGGCAGCCCCAGCATTTT | CASSFTGARQPQHF
TRBJ2-3 | . | TRBV5-1 | 17 | TRBD2 | TGCGCCAGCAGTTTTCCCACGACTAGCGGGAGAGCTGATACGCAGTATTTT | CASSFPTTSGRADTQYF
TRBJ2-5 | . | TRBV19 | 13 | . | TGTGCCAGTAGTATGGGGACTCAAGAGACCCAGTACTTC | CASSMGTQETQYF
TRBJ2-2 | . | TRBV7-7 | 16 | . | TGTGCCAGCAGCTCCCCTTCCGGGATTGAAACCGGGGAGCTGTTTTTT | CASSSPSGIETGELFF
TRBJ2-5 | . | TRBV7-6 | 17 | TRBD2 | TGTGCCAGCAGCCCAGCGGGACTAGCGGGAGTCGGAGAGACCCAGTACTTC | CASSPAGLAGVGETQYF
TRBJ2-7 | once | TRBV3-1/TRBV3-2 | 14 | . | TGTGCCAGCAGCCAAGATGCGGTGTTCTACGAGCAGTACTTC | CASSQDAVFYEQYF
TRBJ2-5 | . | TRBV5-8 | 13 | . | TGTGCCAGCAGGGCGGGACAGCGAGAGACCCAGTACTTC | CASRAGQRETQYF
TRBJ1-4 | . | TRBV7-9 | 15 | . | TGTGCCAGCAGCATAAAGGTCACAACGGGGGAAAAACTGTTTTTT | CASSIKVTTGEKLFF
TRBJ2-7 | . | TRBV6-4 | 17 | . | TGTGCCAGCACCCCCCACCCGCAGGGGGAGGACTCCTACGAGCAGTACTTC | CASTPHPQGEDSYEQYF
TRBJ2-2 | . | TRBV2 | 14 | TRBD2 | TGTGCCAGCACCTTAGCGGGGGTCACCGGGGAGCTGTTTTTT | CASTLAGVTGELFF
TRBJ1-1 | . | TRBV3-1/TRBV3-2 | 13 | TRBD1 | TGTGCCAGCAGCCTAGACAGGGACACTGAAGCTTTCTTT | CASSLDRDTEAFF
TRBJ1-4 | . | TRBV19 | 13 | . | TGTGCCAGTAGTATAGTGGCCTATGAAAAACTGTTTTTT | CASSIVAYEKLFF
TRBJ2-7 | . | TRBV3-1/TRBV3-2 | 15 | TRBD1 | TGTGCCAGCAGCCATTCGTCCCAGGGGGATCACGAGCAGTACTTC | CASSHSSQGDHEQYF
TRBJ2-2 | . | TRBV3-1/TRBV3-2 | 13 | . | TGTGCCAGCAGCGCCACGGGAGCCGGGGAGCTGTTTTTT | CASSATGAGELFF
TRBJ2-3 | once | TRBV5-1 | 18 | . | TGCGCCAGCAGCTTGGTCAACGTGGGGAGGCCGGGTACAGATACGCAGTATTTT | CASSLVNVGRPGTDTQYF
TRBJ2-5 | . | TRBV9 | 16 | TRBD1 | TGTGCCAGCAGCATCGGACAGGGGGTTCTACAAGAGACCCAGTACTTC | CASSIGQGVLQETQYF
TRBJ2-7 | once | TRBV5-6 | 14 | . | TGTGCCAGCAGCTTGGGTGAACAGGGCTACGAGCAGTACTTC | CASSLGEQGYEQYF
TRBJ1-6 | once | TRBV19 | 16 | TRBD1 | TGTGCCAGTAGTGGAAGGACAGGATGGAATAATTCACCCCTCCACTTT | CASSGRTGWNNSPLHF
TRBJ2-3 | . | TRBV18 | 13 | . | TGTGCCAGCTCCCCTTTTAGCACAGATACGCAGTATTTT | CASSPFSTDTQYF